Below, one T cell receptor (beta chain) is given with its context. Antigen: not known. The CDR3 is 14 amino acids. V gave up 5 bases and J gave up 2 bases; unmatched junction bases: 5. Germline CDR1 SEHNR, CDR2 FQNEAQ (reference sequence). Reverse transcription of extracted RNA yielded cDNA, which provided the sequencing template. Repertoires were generated with immunoSEQ multiplex PCR, while TCRdb's copy carries only in-frame clones and drops some. Here the sample spans fewer than 70,000 clones, 44% being singletons. In alopecia areata patients, both lesional scalp punch biopsies and peripheral blood were collected. CD4+ and CD8+ T cells were sorted from PBMCs. The sample comes from a study of CD8+ T cells in alopecia areata. Points from the study as a whole: Patients displayed less clarity in TCR sharing than mice, a finding possibly related to HLA.

V and J are TRBV7-9 and TRBJ2-7, with 8 positions matching TRBD1. This sequence was found in a human donor with alopecia areata. The sequenced sample consisted of NKG2D-low CD8+ T cells sorted from blood. CDR3 nucleotide sequence: TGTGCCAGCAGCGTCCAGGGGGCTGCCTACGAGCAGTACTTC. This translates into CASSVQGAAYEQYF.